This T cell receptor beta chain was sequenced during a study of cytomegalovirus exposure and HLA in healthy donors. With 5 bases removed from V and 3 bases from J, the gap between germline ends came to 13 bases. Germline-derived CDR1 and CDR2 are MNHEY and SMNVEV (reference sequence). This CDR3 is 14 amino acids long. PCR was performed using 60 Vbeta and 13 Jbeta primers. Data came from immunoSEQ multiplex PCR; TCRdb stores just in-frame clones and leaves some out. The sample has about 130,000 clones, approximately 80% seen once. In the case of this clone: Other DNA sequences from this sample encode an identical CDR3 as well.

The sequencing sample was made of PBMCs. The sequence was obtained from a female donor in good health and CMV-seronegative. The chain has TRBV27 and TRBJ1-2; D is perhaps TRBD1 (6 bases). Written as DNA, the CDR3 is TGTGCCAGCAGTCTATTCACAGGGCACTATGGCTACACCTTC. It is translated as CASSLFTGHYGYTF.